The 24 T cell receptor beta chains below were found in one sample sequenced in a study of CD8 T cells in Susac syndrome. With random hexamers, reverse transcription was performed on about 0.45 to 1 ug of RNA. TCRdb recomputed calls from the immunoSEQ multiplex PCR reads with MiXCR, one row per CDR3 protein. The data contain under 80,000 distinct CDR3 sequences, around 96% of them seen just once; the ten biggest clones take up approximately 0.4%. The sample consisted of CD8+ T cells from PBMCs. The receptors were gathered from a human donor with multiple sclerosis.

This chain joins TRBV4-3 and TRBJ1-6, with TRBD1 as a possible D gene (6 bases). This CDR3 is built from 17 residues. Germline-derived CDR1 and CDR2 are LGHNA and YSLEER. V was trimmed by 6 bases and J by 0 bases, leaving 15 bases between them. In nucleotides, the CDR3 is TGCGCCAGCAGTCTAATAGGACAGAGCTCCTATAATTCACCCCTCCACTTT. Amino acids: CASSLIGQSSYNSPLHF.

The table lists this clonotype with a count of one. The V gene is TRBV14, the J gene TRBJ1-1, with unresolved D. Germline V gene data show CDR1 as SGHDN and CDR2 as FVKESK. The CDR3 extends over 13 amino acids. Trimming removed 4 bases from V and 7 bases from J, with 13 bases in between. The chain's CDR3 is CASSPIVGNEAFF. The DNA for the CDR3 is TGTGCCAGCAGCCCTATAGTTGGGAATGAAGCTTTCTTT.

The chain links TRBV7-9 to TRBJ2-2; D remains ambiguous. There are 15 residues in the CDR3. CDR1 is SEHNR and CDR2 is FQNEAQ in the germline V gene (reference sequence). V lost 2 bases, J lost 3 bases, and 10 bases lay in between. CDR3: CASSLSWRDTGELFF. CDR3 DNA: TGTGCCAGCAGCTTATCCTGGCGAGACACCGGGGAGCTGTTTTTT.

The chain employs TRBV7-9 and TRBJ1-4; possible D gene TRBD1, 5 bases. Germline CDR1 and CDR2: SEHNR and FQNEAQ (reference sequence). V lost 5 bases and J 5 bases, leaving 12 bases between the germline ends. The CDR3 sequence is 14 residues long. The DNA for the CDR3 is TGTGCCAGCAGCCAGGAGCAGGGCAATGAAAAACTGTTTTTT. Protein: CASSQEQGNEKLFF.

The chain links TRBV29-1 to TRBJ2-3, with D unclear. V was shortened by 5 bases and J by 2 bases, with 11 bases between the two germline ends. Per the germline V gene, CDR1 is SQVTM and CDR2 is ANQGSEA. The CDR3 spans 13 residues. DNA for the CDR3: TGCAGCGTTAGCTCTTCGCTCACAGATACGCAGTATTTT. This codes for CSVSSSLTDTQYF.

The chain joins TRBV19 to TRBJ2-7, with TRBD1 matching over 7 bases. The V gene end was trimmed by 5 bases and the J gene end by 3 bases; junction bases not matched to a gene: 4. Germline CDR1 and CDR2: LNHDA and SQIVND (reference sequence). CDR3 length: 13 amino acids. CDR3 amino acids: CASSPGTVYEQYF. The CDR3 nucleotides read TGTGCCAGTAGTCCCGGGACAGTCTACGAGCAGTACTTC.

The chain couples TRBV29-1 to TRBJ1-2, with 7 bases fitting TRBD1. The CDR3 totals 16 residues. The V gene's germline CDR1 is SQVTM and CDR2 ANQGSEA. The J segment lost 0 bases and the V segment lost 3 bases, leaving 10 bases of the junction unmatched. The CDR3 coding sequence is TGCAGCGTTGAGGGGCCCTACAGGGGAACTAACTATGGCTACACCTTC. This sequence encodes CSVEGPYRGTNYGYTF.

V is TRBV7-9 and J is TRBJ2-3; no firm D call. Per the germline V gene, CDR1 is SEHNR and CDR2 is FQNEAQ (reference sequence). The CDR3 has 15 amino acids. The V end was cut by 3 bases, the J end by 4 bases, with 14 bases between. CDR3: CASSFTTLNPDTQYF. In DNA, the CDR3 is TGTGCCAGCAGCTTTACCACCTTAAACCCAGATACGCAGTATTTT. Complete variable domain (other parts from reference TRBV7-9 and TRBJ2-3): DTGVSQNPRHKITKRGQNVTFRCDPISEHNRLYWYRQTLGQGPEFLTYFQNEAQLEKSRLLSDRFSAERPKGSFSTLEIQRTEQGDSAMYLCASSFTTLNPDTQYFGPGTRLTVL.

The rearrangement joins TRBV19 to TRBJ1-5; D gene ambiguous. In germline, CDR1 is LNHDA, CDR2 SQIVND (reference sequence). The length of the CDR3 is 16 residues. The V end lost 5 bases, the J end lost 6 bases, and 20 bases lay between the germline ends. CDR3 sequence reads: CASSFPSGEVPQPQHF. The CDR3 DNA sequence: TGTGCCAGTAGTTTCCCATCGGGTGAGGTTCCTCAGCCCCAGCATTTT.

The rearrangement links TRBV29-1 to TRBJ1-2, with D possibly TRBD1 on 5 matching bases. The germline V gene encodes CDR1 SQVTM and CDR2 ANQGSEA. The CDR3 consists of 16 residues. Deletions cut 1 base from V and 4 bases from J, with 19 bases between. The CDR3 loop is CSVEVGEIGRSYGYTF. As DNA, the CDR3 is TGCAGCGTTGAAGTAGGGGAAATAGGAAGGAGCTATGGCTACACCTTC.

This CDR3 reads CASRPGLAGYNEQFF. The CDR3 coding sequence is TGTGCCAGTAGGCCGGGACTAGCAGGCTACAATGAGCAGTTCTTC. This sequence joins TRBV19 and TRBJ2-1; 9 nucleotides agree with TRBD2. The V segment lost 6 bases and the J segment 3 bases; nucleotides outside the gene matches: 6. The V gene's germline CDR1 is LNHDA and CDR2 SQIVND (reference sequence). The CDR3 is made up of 15 amino acids. Full variable domain (missing parts from reference TRBV19 and TRBJ2-1): DGGITQSPKYLFRKEGQNVTLSCEQNLNHDAMYWYRQDPGQGLRLIYYSQIVNDFQKGDIAEGYSVSREKKESFPLTVTSAQKNPTAFYLCASRPGLAGYNEQFFGPGTRLTVL.

V is TRBV3-1 and J is TRBJ1-1; TRBD1 might be the D (5 bases). This CDR3 region has 13 residues. Between the trimmed V and J ends, which lost 8 bases and 2 bases, there was a span of 12 bases. CDR1 is LGHDT, CDR2 YNNKEL, per germline (reference sequence). CDR3 nucleotides: TGTGCCAGCTTGGGGACGGCCAACACTGAAGCTTTCTTT. Translating gives CASLGTANTEAFF. Complete variable domain (other parts from reference TRBV3-1 and TRBJ1-1): DTAVSQTPKYLVTQMGNDKSIKCEQNLGHDTMYWYKQDSKKFLKIMFSYNNKELIINETVPNRFSPKSPDKAHLNLHINSLELGDSAVYFCASLGTANTEAFFGQGTRLTVV.

The chain has TRBV10-3 and TRBJ2-2; a possible D gene is TRBD1 (6 bases). The CDR3 has 12 amino acids. The germline V gene has CDR1 ENHRY and CDR2 SYGVKD. Trimming stripped 11 bases from V and 3 bases from J, with 10 bases between. CDR3 nucleotide sequence: TGTGCCGCAGAGGGGGACACCGGGGAGCTGTTTTTT. It encodes CAAEGDTGELFF.

The rearrangement uses TRBV12-3 or TRBV12-4 and TRBJ2-2, with D possibly being TRBD1 (6 bases). Trimming stripped 5 bases from V and 7 bases from J, with 11 bases between. This CDR3 has 13 residues. The CDR3 nucleotides read TGTGCCAGCAGTCCGACAGGTATCGGGGAGCTGTTTTTT. Protein product: CASSPTGIGELFF.

V gene TRBV4-3 combines with J gene TRBJ1-5, with D tentatively TRBD1 (5 bases). Trimming left V 2 bases short and J 5 bases short, with 10 bases between. This CDR3 comprises 14 residues. Germline V gives CDR1 LGHNA, CDR2 YSLEER. The CDR3 DNA reads TGCGCCAGCAGCCAACGGCAGGGTGATCAGCCCCAGCATTTT. It translates to CASSQRQGDQPQHF.

The chain links TRBV2 to TRBJ2-7; 8 nucleotides match TRBD1. This CDR3 comprises 13 residues. Germline values: CDR1 SNHLY, CDR2 FYNNEI. J was trimmed by 3 bases and V by 7 bases; bases with no gene match: 5. The CDR3 region is CASTNDRGYEQYF. The CDR3 nucleotides read TGTGCCAGCACTAATGACAGGGGCTACGAGCAGTACTTC. The whole variable domain, filled in from reference TRBV2 and TRBJ2-7, reads EPEVTQTPSHQVTQMGQEVILRCVPISNHLYFYWYRQILGQKVEFLVSFYNNEISEKSEIFDDQFSVERPDGSNFTLKIRSTKLEDSAMYFCASTNDRGYEQYFGPGTRLTVT.

J is TRBJ2-1 and V is TRBV29-1, with no clear D. The germline V gene encodes CDR1 SQVTM and CDR2 ANQGSEA. CDR3 length: 10 amino acids. V lost 7 bases, J lost 10 bases, and 11 bases lay in between. The CDR3 spells CSAVNQEQFF. CDR3 nucleotides: TGCAGCGCCGTGAATCAGGAGCAGTTCTTC.

The V and J genes are TRBV12-5 and TRBJ2-5, with D unclear. The V and J ends lost 1 base and 5 bases respectively, with 5 bases between them. The V gene's germline CDR1 is LGHNT and CDR2 FRNRAP. This CDR3 comprises 12 residues. This CDR3 is CASGLGRETQYF. The DNA of the CDR3 is TGTGCTAGTGGTTTGGGTCGGGAGACCCAGTACTTC.

The V call is TRBV7-8, the J call TRBJ2-7; 8 nucleotides match TRBD1. Germline-derived CDR1 and CDR2 are SGHVS and FQNEAQ. The V and J ends lost 3 bases and 2 bases, in that order; junction bases with no gene match: 3. The CDR3 is 14 amino acids. The CDR3 region is CASSLSQGAYEQYF. In DNA, the CDR3 is TGTGCCAGCAGCTTGTCACAGGGGGCCTACGAGCAGTACTTC.

This chain joins TRBV6-2 or TRBV6-3 and TRBJ2-7; 7 bases match TRBD2. Germline V gene data show CDR1 as MNHEY and CDR2 as SVGEGT. CDR3 length: 14 amino acids. V lost 2 bases, J lost 2 bases, and 3 bases stayed unmatched. The CDR3 is CASSYESGAYEQYF. The CDR3 region has the DNA TGTGCCAGCAGTTACGAGAGCGGGGCCTACGAGCAGTACTTC.

This rearrangement joins TRBV4-1 to TRBJ2-2; perhaps TRBD2 as D (5 bases). V was cut by 1 base and J by 8 bases, with 14 bases left in between. The CDR3 length is 15 residues. Germline loops: CDR1 MGHRA, CDR2 YSYEKL. CDR3 residues: CASSQGTLGGGELFF. The CDR3 region has the DNA TGCGCCAGCAGCCAAGGGACTCTTGGTGGGGGGGAGCTGTTTTTT.

The chain recombines TRBV19 with TRBJ2-3; D might be TRBD1 (6 bases). The germline CDR1 and CDR2 sequences are LNHDA and SQIVND (reference sequence). Trimming removed 1 base from V and 5 bases from J, with 16 bases in between. The CDR3 contains 16 residues. The CDR3 sequence: CASSIAGRGSEDTQYF. The CDR3, as DNA: TGTGCCAGTAGTATAGCGGGCAGGGGCTCGGAAGATACGCAGTATTTT.

The chain links TRBV18 to TRBJ1-2, with 7 positions matching TRBD1. J lost 3 bases, V lost 3 bases, and 4 bases had no gene match. Germline V gives CDR1 KGHSH, CDR2 LQKENI. This CDR3 region has 14 residues. CDR3 sequence (DNA): TGTGCCAGCTCACCGGAGGGGGCCTACTATGGCTACACCTTC. Translation: CASSPEGAYYGYTF. The variable domain in full, with the rest retrieved from reference TRBV18 and TRBJ1-2, is NAGVMQNPRHLVRRRGQEARLRCSPMKGHSHVYWYRQLPEEGLKFMVYLQKENIIDESGMPKERFSAEFPKEGPSILRIQQVVRGDSAAYFCASSPEGAYYGYTFGSGTRLTVV.

V usage is TRBV4-1 and J usage is TRBJ2-1; D gene ambiguous. Trimming removed 0 bases from V and 2 bases from J, with 5 bases in between. Germline loops: CDR1 MGHRA, CDR2 YSYEKL. The CDR3 consists of 14 residues. In DNA, the CDR3 is TGCGCCAGCAGCCAAGAGGCAGCCTACAATGAGCAGTTCTTC. Encoded protein: CASSQEAAYNEQFF.